These 22 T cell receptor beta chains were all obtained from the same sample, sequenced in a study of cytomegalovirus exposure and HLA in healthy donors. PCR was performed using 60 Vbeta and 13 Jbeta primers. Sequencing was performed with immunoSEQ multiplex PCR; in TCRdb, only in-frame clones are kept and a portion is missing. The data show about 120,000 clones, with roughly 9% seen just once and approximately 6.6% held by the top ten. The sample taken for sequencing was PBMCs. These receptors all come from a woman in her thirties or forties in good health and CMV-seropositive.

This clone was recorded a few times. This rearrangement joins TRBV2 to TRBJ1-3, with D unresolved. Germline V CDR1 and CDR2: SNHLY, FYNNEI. The V end was cut by 6 bases, the J end by 0 bases, with 15 bases between. CDR3 size: 16 residues. The CDR3 DNA sequence: TGTGCCAGCAGCGGGGATTCGGGCTTCTCTGGAAACACCATATATTTT. It yields the protein CASSGDSGFSGNTIYF.

The V call is TRBV2, the J call TRBJ2-1; 9 positions agree with TRBD2. In germline, CDR1 is SNHLY, CDR2 FYNNEI. The CDR3 has 12 residues. J was trimmed by 15 bases and V by 7 bases; bases with no gene match: 10. The CDR3 loop is CASTAAGGTPFF. The CDR3 DNA reads TGTGCCAGCACCGCGGCGGGGGGGACGCCGTTCTTC.

This clone was seen a handful of times. V usage is TRBV18 and J usage is TRBJ1-1, with D unclear. CDR3 size: 13 residues. V was pared by 2 bases and J by 3 bases, with 7 bases between. Germline CDR1 reads KGHSH; CDR2 reads LQKENI. CDR3 nucleotides: TGTGCCAGCTCACCATCCCTATACACTGAAGCTTTCTTT. It is translated as CASSPSLYTEAFF.

The V and J genes are TRBV2 and TRBJ2-3; 11 nucleotides line up with TRBD2. The CDR3 runs 15 residues. Germline loops: CDR1 SNHLY, CDR2 FYNNEI. V lost 3 bases, J lost 5 bases, and 4 bases stayed unmatched. In DNA form, the CDR3 reads TGTGCCAGCAGTGACCCGGGACTAGCGGTAGATACGCAGTATTTT. It yields the protein CASSDPGLAVDTQYF.

This clone turned up a few times. The chain couples TRBV15 to TRBJ1-2; D may be TRBD1 (6 bases). Germline loops: CDR1 LNHNV, CDR2 YYDKDF (reference sequence). V lost 3 bases to trimming and J lost 8 bases, with 16 bases between them. The CDR3 sequence is 14 residues long. The CDR3, as DNA: TGTGCCACCAGCAGGATAGGGACATCTGACGGCTACACCTTC. This sequence encodes CATSRIGTSDGYTF.

The chain employs TRBV29-1 and TRBJ1-2; D uncertain. This CDR3 is built from 11 residues. Germline V gene lookup returns CDR1 SQVTM and CDR2 ANQGSEA. Trimming shortened V by 4 bases and J by 4 bases, and 7 bases separated the two germline ends. CDR3 protein: CSVGEAYGYTF. As DNA, the CDR3 is TGCAGCGTTGGGGAGGCCTATGGCTACACCTTC.

CDR3 in DNA: TGTGCCAGCAGTGAACAGGGAAGAAGAGAGACCCAGTACTTC. Translated: CASSEQGRRETQYF. The V call is TRBV28, the J call TRBJ2-5; TRBD1 is a possible D gene (6 bases). The CDR3 covers 14 residues. Germline CDR1 reads MDHEN; CDR2 reads SYDVKM. V gave up 5 bases and J gave up 4 bases, with 14 bases separating them.

This chain links TRBV19 with TRBJ2-5; D possibly corresponds to TRBD1 (5 bases). CDR3 length: 15 residues. The germline CDR1 and CDR2 sequences are LNHDA and SQIVND (reference sequence). Trimming shortened V by 5 bases and J by 2 bases, and 15 bases separated the two germline ends. CDR3 nucleotides: TGTGCCAGTAGTTTAGGCCAGGGTATTCAAGAGACCCAGTACTTC. Translated, it gives CASSLGQGIQETQYF.

Here the CDR3 DNA reads TGTGCCAGCAGCTCTCGGGACACACGCACAGATACGCAGTATTTT. Translating gives CASSSRDTRTDTQYF. The chain recombines TRBV11-2 with TRBJ2-3; maybe TRBD1 (6 bases). V lost 4 bases and J 1 base, leaving 12 bases between the germline ends. Germline V gives CDR1 SGHAT, CDR2 FQNNGV. The CDR3 is 15 amino acids.

This clone was counted only a few times. The chain joins TRBV7-6 to TRBJ2-3; 8 bases agree with TRBD1. Germline trimming cut 1 base from V and 5 bases from J; bases unmatched to any gene: 8. The CDR3 has 16 residues. From germline, CDR1 is SGHVS and CDR2 FNYEAQ. CDR3 nucleotide sequence: TGTGCCAGCAGCTTAGATTCTGGGACAGGCAAAGATACGCAGTATTTT. Its translation is CASSLDSGTGKDTQYF.

The V call is TRBV28, the J call TRBJ2-7, with D perhaps matching TRBD2 (5 bases). V was cut by 1 base and J by 4 bases, with 20 bases left in between. Germline V CDR1 and CDR2: MDHEN, SYDVKM. The CDR3 spans 17 residues. CDR3 bases: TGTGCCAGCAGTTTATTAGGAGTCGCGGGTTCCCAATACGAGCAGTACTTC. The encoded protein is CASSLLGVAGSQYEQYF. The whole variable domain, remainder taken from reference TRBV28 and TRBJ2-7, is DVKVTQSSRYLVKRTGEKVFLECVQDMDHENMFWYRQDPGLGLRLIYFSYDVKMKEKGDIPEGYSVSREKKERFSLILESASTNQTSMYLCASSLLGVAGSQYEQYFGPGTRLTVT.

V gene TRBV14 combines with J gene TRBJ1-2, with D uncertain. The CDR3 totals 16 residues. V lost 4 bases to trimming and J lost 5 bases, with 20 bases between them. Germline V gives CDR1 SGHDN, CDR2 FVKESK. CDR3 in DNA: TGTGCCAGCAGCCCTCGCGGGCCAAGGTTCTTATATGGCTACACCTTC. This translates into CASSPRGPRFLYGYTF.

The chain links TRBV6-1 to TRBJ1-5; D is ambiguous. Between the trimmed V and J ends, which lost 3 bases and 0 bases, there was a span of 12 bases. CDR1 is MNHNS and CDR2 is SASEGT in the germline V gene. The length of the CDR3 is 16 residues. CDR3 protein: CASSERAHFSNQPQHF. The CDR3 DNA reads TGTGCCAGCAGTGAGCGGGCCCATTTTAGCAATCAGCCCCAGCATTTT.

About this clone: One junction end disagrees with the germline gene, perhaps due to a read error. The chain joins TRBV5-1 to TRBJ2-7, with 7 nucleotides matching TRBD2. Germline V gene sequence: CDR1 SGHRS, CDR2 YFSETQ. The CDR3 runs to 13 residues. The CDR3: CASSRGGVGEQYF. CDR3 DNA: TGCGCCAGCAGCAGGGGAGGGGTCGGCGAGCAGTACTTT.

The rearrangement links TRBV4-1 to TRBJ1-2; D might be TRBD1 (5 bases). Germline V gene data show CDR1 as MGHRA and CDR2 as YSYEKL. V dropped 0 bases and J dropped 7 bases, with 18 bases sitting between them. The length of the CDR3 is 16 residues. The CDR3 loop is CASSQDRAGLGGGYTF. The CDR3 DNA follows: TGCGCCAGCAGCCAAGATCGGGCGGGCCTGGGGGGTGGCTACACCTTC.

This clone has a handful of counts. This sequence joins TRBV30 and TRBJ1-6; possibly TRBD1 for D (6 bases). Germline CDR1 is GTSNPN and CDR2 is SVGIG (reference sequence). This CDR3 has 14 amino acids. With 3 bases removed from V and 8 bases from J, the gap between germline ends came to 14 bases. CDR3 nucleotide sequence: TGTGCCTGGAGGCGGACAGCCCGGGATTCACCCCTCCACTTT. Translated, it gives CAWRRTARDSPLHF.

This chain connects TRBV14 to TRBJ2-1, with TRBD2 matching 7 bases. The J segment lost 8 bases and the V segment lost 8 bases, leaving 12 bases of the junction unmatched. Germline V lookup: CDR1 SGHDN, CDR2 FVKESK. The CDR3 is 14 amino acids. This CDR3 is CASASWGGWHEQFF. The CDR3, as DNA: TGTGCCAGCGCCTCCTGGGGAGGGTGGCATGAGCAGTTCTTC.

This chain uses TRBV7-7 with TRBJ2-2, with 9 bases identical to TRBD1. J gave up 9 bases and V 5 bases, and 7 bases lay outside the gene matches. Germline V gene sequence: CDR1 SSHAT, CDR2 FNYEAQ (reference sequence). The CDR3 has 14 residues. CDR3 amino acids: CASSPGQGDRELFF. CDR3 bases: TGTGCCAGCAGCCCGGGACAGGGAGACCGGGAGCTGTTTTTT.

This clone was counted a few times. The chain carries TRBV30 and TRBJ1-2, with D possibly matching TRBD1 (5 bases). Trimming pared 2 bases from V and 2 bases from J, leaving 6 bases between. This CDR3 has 12 residues. Germline assignment: CDR1 GTSNPN and CDR2 SVGIG (reference sequence). The CDR3 DNA sequence: TGTGCCTGGAGTAGACAGAACTATGGCTACACCTTC. It translates to CAWSRQNYGYTF.

The rearrangement links TRBV7-2 to TRBJ2-5, with 8 bases matching TRBD1. The J segment lost 5 bases and the V segment lost 5 bases, leaving 7 bases of the junction unmatched. The CDR3 covers 14 residues. Per the germline V gene, CDR1 is SGHTA and CDR2 is FQGNSA. The CDR3 nucleotides read TGTGCCAGCAGCCCTCGGACAGGGTGGGAGACCCAGTACTTC. Translation gives CASSPRTGWETQYF. Supplemented by reference TRBV7-2 and TRBJ2-5, the full variable domain reads GAGVSQSPSNKVTEKGKDVELRCDPISGHTALYWYRQSLGQGLEFLIYFQGNSAPDKSGLPSDRFSAERTGGSVSTLTIQRTQQEDSAVYLCASSPRTGWETQYFGPGTRLLVL.

This clone was observed a few times. V is TRBV11-3 and J is TRBJ2-7; 10 bases match TRBD1. This CDR3 comprises 15 residues. V was clipped by 1 base and J by 3 bases; unmatched bases: 3. Germline-derived CDR1 and CDR2 are SGHNT and YENEEA. CDR3 nucleotides: TGTGCCAGCAGCTTAGGTGGGACAGGGGTCTACGAGCAGTACTTC. It specifies CASSLGGTGVYEQYF.

This clone occurred a few times. The chain combines TRBV6-5 with TRBJ2-7; D is unclear. The CDR3 spans 13 residues. The V gene lost 2 bases and the J gene lost 4 bases, with 9 bases spanning the gap. Looked up from germline, CDR1 is MNHEY and CDR2 is SVGAGI. The CDR3 sequence: CASSYTDNYEQYF. The CDR3 DNA reads TGTGCCAGCAGTTACACAGACAATTACGAGCAGTACTTC.